This T cell receptor beta chain was retrieved from a study of blood T cell repertoires in COVID-19. Study overall: Whether acute or convalescent, the COVID-19 samples came from the United States, Italy and Spain.

Per the study methods: Nucleated cell number was recorded as an estimate derived from reference gene primer amplification. Libraries were prepared by immunoSEQ multiplex PCR; TCRdb keeps only in-frame clonotypes and omits some of them. The V and J calls and clone size come from that table; D and trimming were worked out from the DNA. The sample shows 20,000 to 30,000 clones, over 75% of them seen only once. The CDR3 spans 14 residues. Germline-derived CDR1 and CDR2 are MNHEY and SVGEGT. V was trimmed by 7 bases and J by 8 bases, leaving 15 bases between them. This TCR was recovered from an elderly woman with acute or convalescent COVID-19. The chain carries TRBV6-2 or TRBV6-3 and TRBJ1-6, with D perhaps TRBD1 (6 bases). The specimen was peripheral blood. Here the CDR3 DNA reads TGTGCCAGCACCCCAGGGGATCGGTATTCACCCCTCCACTTT. It yields the protein CASTPGDRYSPLHF.